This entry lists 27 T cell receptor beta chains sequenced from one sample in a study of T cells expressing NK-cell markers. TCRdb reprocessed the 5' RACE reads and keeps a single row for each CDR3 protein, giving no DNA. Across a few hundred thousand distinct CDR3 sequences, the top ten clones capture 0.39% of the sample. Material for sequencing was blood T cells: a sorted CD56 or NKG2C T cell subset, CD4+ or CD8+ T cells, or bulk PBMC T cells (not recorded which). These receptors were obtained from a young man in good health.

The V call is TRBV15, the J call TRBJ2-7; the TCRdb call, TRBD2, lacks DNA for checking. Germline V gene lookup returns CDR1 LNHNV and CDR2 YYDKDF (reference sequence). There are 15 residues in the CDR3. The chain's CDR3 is CATSRGLADSYEQYF.

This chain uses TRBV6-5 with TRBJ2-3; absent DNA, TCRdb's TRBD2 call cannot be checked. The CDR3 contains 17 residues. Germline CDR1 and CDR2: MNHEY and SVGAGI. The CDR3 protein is CASSYSDLAGGTDTQYF.

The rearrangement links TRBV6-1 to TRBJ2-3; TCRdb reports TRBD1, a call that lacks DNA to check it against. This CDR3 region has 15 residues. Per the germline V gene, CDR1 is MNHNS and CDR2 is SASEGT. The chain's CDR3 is CASSATTGTSDTQYF.

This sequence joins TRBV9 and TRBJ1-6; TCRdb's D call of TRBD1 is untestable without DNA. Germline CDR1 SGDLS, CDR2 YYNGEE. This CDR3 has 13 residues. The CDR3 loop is CASSGDRNSPLHF.

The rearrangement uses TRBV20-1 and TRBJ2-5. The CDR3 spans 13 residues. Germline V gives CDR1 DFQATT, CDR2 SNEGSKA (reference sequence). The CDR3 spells CSARTIVQETQYF.

The CDR3 loop reads CASSWISQTRGYTF. The V gene is TRBV28, the J gene TRBJ1-2. The germline V gene encodes CDR1 MDHEN and CDR2 SYDVKM. This CDR3 region has 14 residues.

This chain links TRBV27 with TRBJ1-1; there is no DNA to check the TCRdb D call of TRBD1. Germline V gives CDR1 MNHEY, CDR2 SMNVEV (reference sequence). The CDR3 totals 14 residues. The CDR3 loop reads CASSSTRGGTEAFF.

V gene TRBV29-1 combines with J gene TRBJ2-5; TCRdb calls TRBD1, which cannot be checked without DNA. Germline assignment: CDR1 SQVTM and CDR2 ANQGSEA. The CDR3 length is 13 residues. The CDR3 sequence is CSAGQGGLETQYF.

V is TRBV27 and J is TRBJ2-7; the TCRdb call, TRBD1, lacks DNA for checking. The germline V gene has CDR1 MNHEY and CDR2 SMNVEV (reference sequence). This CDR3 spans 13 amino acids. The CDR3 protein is CASSSRGRDEQYF.

The CDR3: CASSSLRSLSYNEQFF. The J gene is TRBJ2-1, the V gene TRBV5-1; TCRdb's assignment of TRBD2 cannot be checked, as there is no DNA. The CDR3 is 16 residues long. Germline CDR1 is SGHRS and CDR2 is YFSETQ.

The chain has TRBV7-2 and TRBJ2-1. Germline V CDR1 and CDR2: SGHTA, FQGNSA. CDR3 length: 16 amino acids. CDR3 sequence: CASRRTLAESYNEQFF. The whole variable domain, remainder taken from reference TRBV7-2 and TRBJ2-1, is GAGVSQSPSNKVTEKGKDVELRCDPISGHTALYWYRQSLGQGLEFLIYFQGNSAPDKSGLPSDRFSAERTGGSVSTLTIQRTQQEDSAVYLCASRRTLAESYNEQFFGPGTRLTVL.

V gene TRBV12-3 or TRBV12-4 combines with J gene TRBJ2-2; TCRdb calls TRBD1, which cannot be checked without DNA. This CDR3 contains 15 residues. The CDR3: CASRNGDLATGELFF.

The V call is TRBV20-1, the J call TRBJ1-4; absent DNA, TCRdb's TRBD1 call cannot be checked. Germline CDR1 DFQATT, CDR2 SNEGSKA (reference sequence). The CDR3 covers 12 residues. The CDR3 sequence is CSAGPGGGKLFF.

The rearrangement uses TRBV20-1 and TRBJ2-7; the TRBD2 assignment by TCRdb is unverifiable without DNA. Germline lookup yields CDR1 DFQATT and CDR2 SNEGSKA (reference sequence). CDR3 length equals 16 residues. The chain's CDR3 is CSARVPGLAGDGEQYF.

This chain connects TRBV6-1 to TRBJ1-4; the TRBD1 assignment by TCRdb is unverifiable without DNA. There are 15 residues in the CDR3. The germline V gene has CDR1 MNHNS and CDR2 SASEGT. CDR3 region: CASRRQGATNEKLFF.

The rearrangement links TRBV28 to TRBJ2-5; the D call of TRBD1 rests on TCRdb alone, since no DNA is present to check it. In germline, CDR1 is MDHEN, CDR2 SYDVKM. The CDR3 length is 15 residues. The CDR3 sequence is CASSSPTGGHETQYF.

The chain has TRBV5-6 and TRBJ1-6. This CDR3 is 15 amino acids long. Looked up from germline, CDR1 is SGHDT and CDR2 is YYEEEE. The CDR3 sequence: CASSSVRGQGSPLHF.

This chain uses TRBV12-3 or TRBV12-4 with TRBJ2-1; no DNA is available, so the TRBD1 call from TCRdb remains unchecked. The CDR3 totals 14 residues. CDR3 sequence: CASSLSRERSEQFF.

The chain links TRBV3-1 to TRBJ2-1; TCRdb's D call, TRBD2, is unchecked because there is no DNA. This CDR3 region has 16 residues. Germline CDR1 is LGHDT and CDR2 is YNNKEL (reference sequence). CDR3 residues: CASSQETSGRFYEQFF.

The CDR3 sequence: CSAVTDREQSPLHF. The chain is built from TRBV20-1 and TRBJ1-6; TCRdb outputs TRBD1, but without DNA this stays unchecked. Looked up from germline, CDR1 is DFQATT and CDR2 is SNEGSKA (reference sequence). The CDR3 totals 14 residues.

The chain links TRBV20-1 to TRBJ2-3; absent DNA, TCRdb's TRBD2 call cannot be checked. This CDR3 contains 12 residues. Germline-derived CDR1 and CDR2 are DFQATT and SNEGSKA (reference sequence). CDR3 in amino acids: CSQRGFTDTQYF.

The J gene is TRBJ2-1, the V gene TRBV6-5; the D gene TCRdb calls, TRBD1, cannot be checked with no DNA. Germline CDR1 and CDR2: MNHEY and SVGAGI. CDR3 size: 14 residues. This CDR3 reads CASSYSGRGGEQFF.

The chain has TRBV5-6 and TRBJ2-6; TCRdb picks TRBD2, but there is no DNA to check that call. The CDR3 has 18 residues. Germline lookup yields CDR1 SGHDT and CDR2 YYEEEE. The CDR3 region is CASSPLAGLSSGANVLTF.

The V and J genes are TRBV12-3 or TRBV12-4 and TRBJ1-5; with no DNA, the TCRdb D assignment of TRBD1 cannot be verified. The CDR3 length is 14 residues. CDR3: CASSFRQGSQPQHF.

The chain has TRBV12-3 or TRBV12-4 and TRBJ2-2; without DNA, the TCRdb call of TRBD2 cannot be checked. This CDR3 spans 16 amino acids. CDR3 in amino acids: CASSHIALPNTGELFF.

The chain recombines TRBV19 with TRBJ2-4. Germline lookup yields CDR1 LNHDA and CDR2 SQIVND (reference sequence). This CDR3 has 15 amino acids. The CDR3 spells CASSIRGVAKNIQYF.

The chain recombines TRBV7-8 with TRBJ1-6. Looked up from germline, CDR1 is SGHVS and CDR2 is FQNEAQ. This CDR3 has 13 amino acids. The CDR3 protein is CASSLIDQAPLHF.